This T cell receptor beta chain was observed in a study of tumor-infiltrating lymphocytes in primary liver carcinoma. Background on the study: Patients of both sexes were 30 to 69 years old. Recorded tumor stage was T1-T3 N0M0, with diameters of about 4.2 to 10 cm. Findings and limits, study-wide: Tumor-adjacent and tumor-blood pairs showed less overlap than tumor region pairs.

The investigators made TCR beta cDNA from about 510 ng total RNA, using a constant-region primer. Three nested multiplex PCR rounds of slightly modified ARM-PCR generated TCR beta libraries. Forward primers for TRBV1-TRBV30 and a C-beta reverse primer served the first two PCR rounds, at roughly 10 cycles each. TCRdb independently ran MiXCR on the multiplex PCR reads; one entry per CDR3 protein. The repertoire holds some 180,000 distinct CDR3 sequences, with over 80% as singletons. Points on this clonotype: Antigen unknown. Possible read error: a much larger clone is one base away.

The CDR3 is made up of 15 amino acids. Germline values: CDR1 SNHLY, CDR2 FYNNEI. The roughly 18-32 mg bulk tissue piece was not sorted before simultaneous RNA and DNA extraction. The chain has TRBV2 and TRBJ2-7, with D maybe TRBD1 (6 bases). This TCR derives from a man aged 35-49 years with primary liver carcinoma and hepatitis B virus infection. Material: tumor tissue from primary liver carcinoma. The CDR3 sequence is CASSLPGQQIYEKYF. The CDR3 nucleotides read TGTGCCAGCAGCCTCCCGGGACAACAAATATACGAGAAGTACTTC.